The rows below give T cell receptor beta chains drawn from one sample of a study of beta chain features in type 1 diabetes. Sequencing was performed with immunoSEQ multiplex PCR; in TCRdb, only in-frame clones are kept and a portion is missing. The sample has about 250,000 clones; roughly 15% are singletons. The sample was naive CD4+ T cells from blood. These receptor sequences come from a woman between 40 and 50 years old in good health. Each CDR3 is given with its conserved first and last residue. D genes are given only for firm matches. The listing skips clone size in some rows; elsewhere it reads once, few, many or a size class.

NA,TRBJ2-1,TRBV6-6,TRBD1,TGTGCCAGCAGTGTACCTCCTAGGGACAGGGAGTTCTTC,CASSVPPRDREFF
NA,TRBJ2-5,TRBV13,TRBD2,TGTGCCAGCAGCTCCAACCCTCTACTAGCGGGGGGGCCGGAGACCCAGTACTTC,CASSSNPLLAGGPETQYF
NA,TRBJ2-1,TRBV2,TRBD2,TGTGCCAGCGCCGGACTAGCGGGGGGGTACAATGAGCAGTTCTTC,CASAGLAGGYNEQFF
NA,TRBJ2-7,TRBV5-1,TRBD1,TGCGCCAGCAGCTTCGGGACAGGTCAACCCTACGAGCAGTACTTC,CASSFGTGQPYEQYF
NA,TRBJ1-2,TRBV5-4,NA,TGTGCCAGCAGCTTGGTGCACAGGGAGGGTGGCTACACCTTC,CASSLVHREGGYTF
NA,TRBJ1-4,TRBV7-2,NA,TGTGCCAGCAGCTCCGGACTCAGAAATGAAAAACTGTTTTTT,CASSSGLRNEKLFF
NA,TRBJ2-7,TRBV18,TRBD1,TGTGCCAGCTCACCAGTCACCGGGACAGGGGACTACGAGCAGTACTTC,CASSPVTGTGDYEQYF
NA,TRBJ2-4,TRBV4-2,NA,TGTGCCAGCAGCTTGGAGGGGACCAAAAACATTCAGTACTTC,CASSLEGTKNIQYF
NA,TRBJ1-1,TRBV18,NA,TGTGCCAGCTCACCACCGTACAGCTTGAACACTGAAGCTTTCTTT,CASSPPYSLNTEAFF
few,TRBJ2-1,TRBV10-3,TRBD1,TGTGCCATCAGGGGACAGGGCATTAATGAGCAGTTCTTC,CAIRGQGINEQFF
NA,TRBJ2-3,TRBV5-4,NA,TGTGCCAGCACACATGTGACAGAGAACACAGATACGCAGTATTTT,CASTHVTENTDTQYF
many,TRBJ2-5,TRBV5-1,NA,TGCGCCAGCAGCTCGCAAGAGACCCAGTACTTC,CASSSQETQYF
few,TRBJ1-5,TRBV19,TRBD1,TGTGCCAGTAGTATGGGACAGGGGTTCGATCAGCCCCAGCATTTT,CASSMGQGFDQPQHF
few,TRBJ2-3,TRBV27,NA,TGTGCCAGCAGTTTAGCGGGCTCTAGCACAGATACGCAGTATTTT,CASSLAGSSTDTQYF
few,TRBJ2-5,TRBV2,NA,TGTGCCAGCAGTTTGGACTCCCATGCCCAGACCCAGTACTTC,CASSLDSHAQTQYF
NA,TRBJ1-4,TRBV18,TRBD1,TGTGCCAGCTCACCACGACAGGGCCCGAATGAAAAACTGTTTTTT,CASSPRQGPNEKLFF
few,TRBJ1-6,TRBV2,NA,TGTGCCAGCAGTGAACGGGGGGGCGCGGCACCCCTCCACTTT,CASSERGGAAPLHF
NA,TRBJ2-2,TRBV9,NA,TGTGCCAGCAGCGAAATCCTAGGAGGGACCGGGGAGCTGTTTTTT,CASSEILGGTGELFF
NA,TRBJ2-5,TRBV5-1,NA,TGCGCCAGCAGCTTTTCTGAGACCCAGTACTTC,CASSFSETQYF
few,TRBJ1-1,TRBV19,NA,TGTGCCAGTAGTATAATGCCAGGGGCGAACACTGAAGCTTTCTTT,CASSIMPGANTEAFF
NA,TRBJ1-5,TRBV11-2,NA,TGTGCCAGCAGCTTAGATCCGGGCAATCAGCCCCAGCATTTT,CASSLDPGNQPQHF
NA,TRBJ2-1,TRBV7-2,TRBD2,TGTGCCAGCAGCTCAGGGCCGGGACTAACCTACAATGAGCAGTTCTTC,CASSSGPGLTYNEQFF
few,TRBJ2-6,TRBV7-2,TRBD1,TGTGCCAGCAGCCCACAGGGGGTACCCTCTGGGGCCAACGTCCTGACTTTC,CASSPQGVPSGANVLTF
NA,TRBJ2-7,TRBV13,TRBD1,TGTGCCAGCAGCTCGACAGGGTTACACTACGAGCAGTACTTC,CASSSTGLHYEQYF
few,TRBJ2-2,TRBV5-6,TRBD2,TGTGCCAGCAGCATCCCGGGACTAGCGGAAAACACCGGGGAGCTGTTTTTT,CASSIPGLAENTGELFF
few,TRBJ2-6,TRBV2,NA,TGTGCCAGACGGGGCTCTGGGGCCAACGTCCTGACTTTC,CARRGSGANVLTF
NA,TRBJ1-1,TRBV6-5,NA,TGTGCCAGCTCCAACGGTGCTGAAGCTTTCTTT,CASSNGAEAFF
NA,TRBJ1-2,TRBV6-1,NA,TGTGCCAGCAGCCTAACGGCCGGGGACTATGGCTACACCTTC,CASSLTAGDYGYTF
NA,TRBJ1-2,TRBV6-5,NA,TGTGCCAGCAGCCCCCTGAGTCCTGCTGGCTATGGCTACACCTTC,CASSPLSPAGYGYTF
NA,TRBJ1-2,TRBV7-8,NA,TGTGCCAGCAGCGGACTGACTACCGCTTCCAACTATGGCTACACCTTC,CASSGLTTASNYGYTF
few,TRBJ2-4,TRBV7-8,NA,TGTGCCAGCAGCTTAGGCAGAATCCTAGCCAAAAACATTCAGTACTTC,CASSLGRILAKNIQYF
NA,TRBJ2-7,TRBV18,TRBD1,TGTGCCAGCTCACCAGGGACAGGGGGCTTCGAGCAGTACTTC,CASSPGTGGFEQYF
NA,TRBJ2-7,TRBV19,TRBD2,TGTGCCAGCCAAGAAATAGCGGGGACTTCTTCGGGACAGTACTTC,CASQEIAGTSSGQYF
few,TRBJ1-2,TRBV18,NA,TGTGCCAGCTCACCGGACAGAGCTGGCTACACCTTC,CASSPDRAGYTF
few,TRBJ2-7,TRBV9,TRBD2,TGTGCCAGCAGCGTGGGCGGGAGCTCCTACGAGCAGTACTTC,CASSVGGSSYEQYF
few,TRBJ2-1,TRBV6-5,NA,TGTGCCAGCAGTTACTCGAACCTACCATACAATGAGCAGTTCTTC,CASSYSNLPYNEQFF
few,TRBJ2-7,TRBV2,NA,TGTGCCAGCAGCCCAGGGTGGGGCTACGAGCAGTACTTC,CASSPGWGYEQYF